This T cell receptor beta chain was captured by sequencing in a study of T-cell memory formation after mild COVID-19. Broader study findings: CD4+ contracting clones were mainly CM and EM; CD8+ ones, EMRA. Clones that contracted from day 15 to 85 were balanced CD4/CD8, while later expanders leaned CD4+. Memory sampled before infection contained some responding clones, suggesting cross-reactive memory joined.

J lost 1 base, V lost 0 bases, and 6 bases had no gene match. This CDR3 comprises 16 residues. CDR1 is SGDLS and CDR2 is YYNGEE in the germline V gene. As regards this clonotype: The antigen remains undetermined.

Constant-segment primers and 5'RACE yielded cDNA libraries for TCR alpha and TCR beta, each carrying sample barcodes and UMIs. TCRdb re-analysed the 5' RACE reads in MiXCR, keeping a single row per CDR3 protein. The data hold a few hundred thousand distinct CDR3 sequences, with about 16% observed a single time. Sequencing input: PBMCs or a T cell subset sorted from them (not recorded which). The sequence derives from a man between 18 and 35 years old who had mild COVID-19 (a few samples of this study predate the infection). Cell type and time point are not known. V is TRBV9 and J is TRBJ2-7; 8 positions match TRBD1. The CDR3 reads CASSVDGTGVSYEQYF. As DNA, the CDR3 is TGTGCCAGCAGCGTAGATGGGACAGGTGTTTCCTACGAGCAGTACTTC. Using reference TRBV9 and TRBJ2-7 for the parts outside the CDR3, the full variable domain is DSGVTQTPKHLITATGQRVTLRCSPRSGDLSVYWYQQSLDQGLQFLIQYYNGEERAKGNILERFSAQQFPDLHSELNLSSLELGDSALYFCASSVDGTGVSYEQYFGPGTRLTVT.